This T cell receptor (beta chain) was sequenced in a study of shared T cell receptors in the human thymus. TCRdb's copy holds only in-frame clones and misses some; the assay was immunoSEQ multiplex PCR. Of almost 550,000 clones listed, roughly 74% are singletons. These data are also associated with another study on human thymus T cells.

The sequence was collected from a boy in the first two years of life with a congenital heart defect. Sequencing input: thymocytes.

The DNA of the CDR3 is TGTGCCAGCAGCTTACCCAGCGGGAGGGTGCGCGAGCAGTACTTC. Its translation: CASSLPSGRVREQYF. The V gene is TRBV11-2, the J gene TRBJ2-7, with 10 bases lining up with TRBD2. The V segment lost 2 bases and the J segment 6 bases; nucleotides outside the gene matches: 7. The germline gives CDR1 SGHAT, CDR2 FQNNGV. The CDR3 is 15 residues long.